This TCR beta chain was identified during a study of T cell repertoires in cytomegalovirus infection. Regarding the study as a whole: Totalled public TCR beta family frequency picked out people who carried CMV plus the relevant HLA. HLA-C-restricted, CMV-specific TCR beta clonotypes were dominant ex vivo.

TCRdb reanalysed the reads using MiXCR and keeps one entry per CDR3 protein. The sample has approximately 190,000 distinct CDR3 sequences, roughly 30% seen once. Trimming left V 5 bases short and J 2 bases short, with 18 bases between. The V gene's germline CDR1 is SGHNT and CDR2 YYREEE (reference sequence). There are 16 residues in the CDR3. As concerns this clonotype: Its target is not known.

The TCR was taken from a human donor in good health (CMV status not recorded). Some clones in this sample may be carry-over from other donors' samples. Sequencing was carried out using PBMCs. V and J are TRBV5-4 and TRBJ2-3; D might be TRBD2 (6 bases). The CDR3 sequence is CASRAGGVRDTDTQYF. CDR3 sequence (DNA): TGTGCCAGCAGAGCTGGCGGGGTACGGGACACAGATACGCAGTATTTT.